The 24 T cell receptor beta chains below come from one sample, sequenced in a study of OX40 agonist ivuxolimab in advanced cancers. Libraries were prepared by immunoSEQ multiplex PCR; TCRdb keeps only in-frame clonotypes and omits some of them. This table holds about 20,000 clones, around 81% found once. Material: CD4+ or CD8+ T cells sorted from blood, obtained in a trial of the OX40 agonist ivuxolimab. These receptors came from an adult with an advanced solid tumor such as melanoma, head and neck, liver or kidney cancer.

V gene TRBV5-1 combines with J gene TRBJ2-1; TRBD1 matches 7 bases. Germline values: CDR1 SGHRS, CDR2 YFSETQ. This CDR3 region has 15 residues. V trimming: 1 base; J trimming: 2 bases; junction bases outside the gene matches: 3. Here the CDR3 reads CASSLTGDPYNEQFF. CDR3 in DNA: TGCGCCAGCAGCTTGACAGGGGACCCCTACAATGAGCAGTTCTTC.

CDR3 residues: CASGFSTSSGEGGYTF. The CDR3 DNA reads TGTGCCAGCGGTTTCTCGACCTCCTCAGGGGAAGGAGGCTACACCTTC. The J gene is TRBJ1-2, the V gene TRBV5-4, with a tentative D call TRBD1 (6 bases). In germline, CDR1 is SGHNT, CDR2 YYREEE (reference sequence). CDR3 size: 16 residues. V was clipped by 7 bases and J by 8 bases, with 27 bases between them.

This sequence joins TRBV5-1 and TRBJ2-7; D uncertain. Deletions cut 2 bases from V and 2 bases from J, with 14 bases between. The length of the CDR3 is 15 residues. Germline CDR1 SGHRS, CDR2 YFSETQ. CDR3 protein: CASSFSDDRPYEQYF. The CDR3 bases are TGCGCCAGCAGCTTTTCGGATGACCGCCCCTACGAGCAGTACTTC.

The rearrangement joins TRBV19 to TRBJ2-7, with D possibly TRBD2 on 6 matching bases. The length of the CDR3 is 15 residues. Germline CDR1 reads LNHDA; CDR2 reads SQIVND (reference sequence). Deletions cut 5 bases from V and 0 bases from J, with 14 bases between. This CDR3 is CASSSPGAGSYEQYF. Written as DNA, the CDR3 is TGTGCCAGTAGTTCCCCAGGAGCGGGCTCCTACGAGCAGTACTTC.

The chain links TRBV27 to TRBJ2-7; D remains unclear. Germline V CDR1 and CDR2: MNHEY, SMNVEV (reference sequence). The CDR3 is 13 amino acids. V lost 3 bases and J 6 bases, leaving 12 bases between the germline ends. The CDR3 sequence is CASSFGAVREQYF. The CDR3 coding sequence is TGTGCCAGCAGTTTTGGTGCAGTCCGCGAGCAGTACTTC.

This chain connects TRBV30 to TRBJ1-5, with TRBD1 matching over 8 bases. The CDR3 sequence is 15 residues long. V gave up 0 bases and J gave up 5 bases; unmatched junction bases: 6. The germline gives CDR1 GTSNPN, CDR2 SVGIG (reference sequence). CDR3 sequence reads: CAWSVGLTGDQPQHF. DNA of the CDR3: TGTGCCTGGAGTGTAGGGTTGACAGGGGATCAGCCCCAGCATTTT. The entire variable domain, with the rest obtained from reference TRBV30 and TRBJ1-5, is as follows: SQTIHQWPATLVQPVGSPLSLECTVEGTSNPNLYWYRQAAGRGLQLLFYSVGIGQISSEVPQNLSASRPQDRQFILSSKKLLLSDSGFYLCAWSVGLTGDQPQHFGDGTRLSIL.

CDR3 loop: CASRFSGTGTWEQFF. The CDR3 DNA sequence: TGTGCCAGCAGATTCTCCGGGACAGGGACGTGGGAGCAGTTCTTC. V usage is TRBV28 and J usage is TRBJ2-1; 9 nucleotides align to TRBD1. The CDR3 runs 15 residues. Trimming at V came to 6 bases and at J to 10 bases, leaving 13 bases not matched to a gene. CDR1 and CDR2 from the germline V gene are MDHEN and SYDVKM.

The chain joins TRBV14 to TRBJ2-7; weak D call: TRBD1 (5 bases). V shed 4 bases and J shed 7 bases, with 17 bases lying between them. CDR3 length: 14 residues. CDR1 SGHDN and CDR2 FVKESK come from the germline V gene. The CDR3 DNA sequence: TGTGCCAGCAGCCTACTCGGTGGGGCCGGTGAGCAGTACTTC. Translated, it gives CASSLLGGAGEQYF.

V is TRBV5-4 and J is TRBJ2-6; D possibly uses TRBD1 or TRBD2 (5 bases each). Germline V gives CDR1 SGHNT, CDR2 YYREEE (reference sequence). The CDR3 has 16 amino acids. V dropped 4 bases and J dropped 3 bases, with 14 bases sitting between them. The CDR3 reads CASSGGPMGGANVLTF. CDR3 nucleotides: TGTGCCAGCAGCGGGGGACCCATGGGTGGGGCCAACGTCCTGACTTTC.

V is TRBV25-1 and J is TRBJ1-2; 12 bases align to TRBD1. Germline V gives CDR1 MGHDK, CDR2 SYGVNS. This CDR3 region has 15 residues. V gave up 3 bases and J gave up 6 bases; unmatched junction bases: 5. CDR3: CASSEPGQGANGYTF. CDR3 nucleotide sequence: TGTGCCAGCAGTGAGCCGGGACAGGGGGCGAATGGCTACACCTTC.

This clone was found a few times. The chain links TRBV7-9 to TRBJ2-1, with D perhaps TRBD2 (9 bases). The CDR3 totals 15 residues. Germline values: CDR1 SEHNR, CDR2 FQNEAQ (reference sequence). The V end was cut by 6 bases, the J end by 5 bases, with 17 bases between. CDR3 DNA: TGTGCCAGCAGTCGCCTAGCGGGACAGGACAATGAGCAGTTCTTC. It encodes CASSRLAGQDNEQFF.

The chain uses TRBV4-2 and TRBJ1-5; no clear D. Germline CDR1 reads LGHNA; CDR2 reads YNFKEQ. CDR3 length: 18 residues. The V and J ends lost 1 base and 3 bases respectively, with 19 bases between them. CDR3 sequence: CASSQAQRAGSPNQPQHF. The CDR3 DNA follows: TGTGCCAGCAGCCAAGCGCAGAGGGCGGGGTCCCCCAATCAGCCCCAGCATTTT.

The chain uses TRBV6-5 and TRBJ2-2; no clear D gene. V lost 2 bases and J lost 4, with 11 bases in between. The CDR3 spans 15 residues. Germline assignment: CDR1 MNHEY and CDR2 SVGAGI. The CDR3 coding sequence is TGTGCCAGCAGTTACCAGTCGTCCTTCACCGGGGAGCTGTTTTTT. Its translation is CASSYQSSFTGELFF.

Only one count was recorded for this clone. V and J are TRBV6-1 and TRBJ1-4, with 8 bases aligning to TRBD1. Per the germline V gene, CDR1 is MNHNS and CDR2 is SASEGT. The CDR3 loop spans 15 amino acids. With V trimmed by 4 bases and J by 7 bases, 8 bases remained unmatched. The CDR3 nucleotides are TGTGCCAGCAGTGTTTTTCAGGGGGCGGTTGAAAAACTGTTTTTT. This sequence encodes CASSVFQGAVEKLFF.

This sequence joins TRBV10-3 and TRBJ2-6; a weak D match, TRBD1 (5 bases). In germline, CDR1 is ENHRY, CDR2 SYGVKD. V lost 10 bases and J 3 bases, leaving 7 bases between the germline ends. CDR3 length equals 12 residues. The DNA for the CDR3 is TGTGCCACCCAGGGTGGGGCCAACGTCCTGACTTTC. Its translation: CATQGGANVLTF.

The rearrangement joins TRBV7-2 to TRBJ2-7; D is unclear. CDR1 is SGHTA, CDR2 FQGNSA, per germline. The CDR3 totals 12 residues. V lost 3 bases and J lost 2, with 5 bases in between. CDR3 loop: CASSFGAYEQYF. In DNA, the CDR3 is TGTGCCAGCAGCTTCGGAGCCTACGAGCAGTACTTC.

J is TRBJ2-2 and V is TRBV7-4, with TRBD2 matching over 14 bases. V trimming: 4 bases; J trimming: 5 bases; junction bases outside the gene matches: 21. The germline CDR1 and CDR2 sequences are SGHVT and SQSDAQ. The CDR3 covers 22 residues. The CDR3 DNA reads as TGTGCCAGCAGCTCACTCGGACTAGCGGGAGGATGGGGTAGGTTGGAGACCGGGGAGCTGTTTTTT. It specifies CASSSLGLAGGWGRLETGELFF. Full variable domain (remainder filled in from reference TRBV7-4 and TRBJ2-2): GAGVSQSPRYKVAKRGRDVALRCDSISGHVTLYWYRQTLGQGSEVLTYSQSDAQRDKSGRPSGRFSAERPERSVSTLKIQRTEQGDSAVYLCASSSLGLAGGWGRLETGELFFGEGSRLTVL.

This chain uses TRBV6-6 with TRBJ1-2; 11 bases line up with TRBD1. The V gene end was trimmed by 5 bases and the J gene end by 4 bases; junction bases not matched to a gene: 6. Germline V gene lookup returns CDR1 MNHNY and CDR2 SVGAGI (reference sequence). The CDR3 is made up of 15 amino acids. CDR3 region: CASSTGTGGIYGYTF. CDR3 coding DNA: TGTGCCAGCAGTACTGGGACAGGGGGGATCTATGGCTACACCTTC.

There are a few counts of this clone. The CDR3 nucleotides are TGTGCCAGCAGCTTTAGCGACATCGGCTACACCTTC. Amino acid sequence: CASSFSDIGYTF. The J gene is TRBJ1-2, the V gene TRBV7-9; D is uncertain. Trimming removed 3 bases at V and 8 bases at J, with 10 bases between. Germline V CDR1 and CDR2: SEHNR, FQNEAQ (reference sequence). This CDR3 has 12 amino acids. Complete variable domain (other parts from reference TRBV7-9 and TRBJ1-2): DTGVSQNPRHKITKRGQNVTFRCDPISEHNRLYWYRQTLGQGPEFLTYFQNEAQLEKSRLLSDRFSAERPKGSFSTLEIQRTEQGDSAMYLCASSFSDIGYTFGSGTRLTVV.

This rearrangement joins TRBV4-1 to TRBJ2-3; TRBD2 agrees at 13 bases. This CDR3 region has 17 residues. Germline loops: CDR1 MGHRA, CDR2 YSYEKL. V gave up 2 bases and J gave up 0 bases; unmatched junction bases: 2. DNA of the CDR3: TGCGCCAGCAGCCAACAGGGACTAGCGGGAAGCACAGATACGCAGTATTTT. Translated, it gives CASSQQGLAGSTDTQYF.

The chain couples TRBV29-1 to TRBJ1-6, with no clear D. Germline V gene lookup returns CDR1 SQVTM and CDR2 ANQGSEA. Trimming stripped 6 bases from V and 7 bases from J, with 10 bases between. This CDR3 region has 12 residues. In nucleotides, the CDR3 is TGCAGCGTGCGGGAGGCAAATTCACCCCTCCACTTT. Amino acids: CSVREANSPLHF.

To note about this clone: The same CDR3 also results from other DNA sequences found in this sample. This chain links TRBV6-1 with TRBJ1-5, with 7 positions matching TRBD1. Germline-derived CDR1 and CDR2 are MNHNS and SASEGT. V dropped 4 bases and J dropped 7; count of bases not matched to a gene: 4. There are 13 residues in the CDR3. CDR3 bases: TGTGCCAGCAGTGTAGGGGGCCGGCAGCCCCAGCATTTT. Translation: CASSVGGRQPQHF.

The chain employs TRBV28 and TRBJ2-2; D is ambiguous. V dropped 4 bases and J dropped 5 bases, with 5 bases sitting between them. The CDR3 length is 12 residues. Germline assignment: CDR1 MDHEN and CDR2 SYDVKM. The CDR3 sequence is CASSYPTGELFF. The CDR3 coding sequence is TGTGCCAGCAGTTACCCGACCGGGGAGCTGTTTTTT.

The chain uses TRBV19 and TRBJ2-7; perhaps TRBD1 as D (6 bases). The ends were cut back, 5 bases at V and 2 bases at J, with 16 bases in the middle. The germline V gene has CDR1 LNHDA and CDR2 SQIVND (reference sequence). The CDR3 length is 15 residues. The CDR3 DNA sequence: TGTGCCAGTAGTGACCGACAGGTGGGCGCCTACGAGCAGTACTTC. It codes for CASSDRQVGAYEQYF. Together with reference TRBV19 and TRBJ2-7, the CDR3 gives the full variable domain: DGGITQSPKYLFRKEGQNVTLSCEQNLNHDAMYWYRQDPGQGLRLIYYSQIVNDFQKGDIAEGYSVSREKKESFPLTVTSAQKNPTAFYLCASSDRQVGAYEQYFGPGTRLTVT.